A selection of T cell receptor beta chains follows, all from one sample in a study of immune evolution from preneoplasia to lung adenocarcinoma. Generated by immunoSEQ multiplex PCR, the TCRdb table keeps only in-frame clones and is missing some. Here the sample spans some 2,200 clones, over 70% being singletons. Material for sequencing was FFPE minimally invasive lung adenocarcinoma tissue. All receptors derive from a person aged 55-85 years with lung adenocarcinoma. CDR3s include the opening cysteine and the closing phenylalanine or tryptophan. A D gene is named only where the DNA matches it firmly. Not all rows give a size; the values are once, few, many and, for expanded clones, a class.

size: .; J: TRBJ2-2; D: TRBD1; V: TRBV5-1; DNA: TGCGCCAGCAGCTCCGGACAGGAGAACACCGGGGAGCTGTTTTTT; CDR3: CASSSGQENTGELFF
size: .; J: TRBJ1-1; D: .; V: TRBV7-2; DNA: TGTGCCAGCAGCTCTGACCCGGGGCTAAAGGCTTTCTTT; CDR3: CASSSDPGLKAFF
size: .; J: TRBJ2-3; D: .; V: TRBV2; DNA: TGTGCCAGCAGTGATCAGACTTTATTCACAGATACGCAGTATTTT; CDR3: CASSDQTLFTDTQYF
size: .; J: TRBJ2-3; D: TRBD1; V: TRBV11-1; DNA: TGTGCCAGCAGCTGGGGGACAGGGGGCCTTACAGATACGCAGTATTTT; CDR3: CASSWGTGGLTDTQYF
size: .; J: TRBJ2-1; D: TRBD2; V: TRBV11-2; DNA: TGTGCCAGCAGCGAGGGGACTAGCGGCTACAATGAGCAGTTCTTC; CDR3: CASSEGTSGYNEQFF
size: .; J: TRBJ2-7; D: TRBD1; V: TRBV28; DNA: TGTGCCAGCAGTTTTGACAGGGAAGAAGGCTACGAGCAGTACTTC; CDR3: CASSFDREEGYEQYF
size: .; J: TRBJ2-7; D: TRBD1; V: TRBV29-1; DNA: TGCAGCGTCCAGGGTCGGGACAGCCCCTACGAGCAGTACTTC; CDR3: CSVQGRDSPYEQYF
size: .; J: TRBJ2-6; D: .; V: TRBV10-3; DNA: TGTGCCATCAGTGACCAGGGGCCGAGCTCTGGGGCCAACGTCCTGACTTTC; CDR3: CAISDQGPSSGANVLTF
size: .; J: TRBJ2-1; D: .; V: TRBV7-9; DNA: TGTGCCAGCAGCCAACGCATTGAGTGGGAGGACAATGAGCAGTTCTTC; CDR3: CASSQRIEWEDNEQFF
size: .; J: TRBJ1-2; D: .; V: TRBV6-5; DNA: TGTGCCAGCTCGGGACAAGGAGGTGGTTGGGGCTACACCTTC; CDR3: CASSGQGGGWGYTF
size: .; J: TRBJ1-1; D: .; V: TRBV7-9; DNA: TGTGCCAGCAGCTTAGGCGGGGCTCTGAACACTGAAGCTTTCTTT; CDR3: CASSLGGALNTEAFF
size: .; J: TRBJ1-6; D: .; V: TRBV5-6; DNA: TGTGCCAGCAGTCCTATTACAGGGTATCGTAATTCACCCCTCCACTTT; CDR3: CASSPITGYRNSPLHF
size: .; J: TRBJ2-5; D: .; V: TRBV27; DNA: TGTGCCAGCATCCACAGGGGAGGGGTAGAGACCCAGTACTTC; CDR3: CASIHRGGVETQYF
size: .; J: TRBJ2-5; D: .; V: TRBV5-4; DNA: TGTGCCAGCAGCCCCCCGAGGACCCAGTACTTC; CDR3: CASSPPRTQYF
size: once; J: TRBJ2-6; D: TRBD1; V: TRBV19; DNA: TGTGCCAGTAGTAGGAGACAGGGGGCCTCTGGGGCCAACGTCCTGACTTTC; CDR3: CASSRRQGASGANVLTF
size: few; J: TRBJ1-2; D: .; V: TRBV2; DNA: TGTGCCAGCAGGGGAATCGGCTACACCTTC; CDR3: CASRGIGYTF
size: .; J: TRBJ1-3; D: .; V: TRBV28; DNA: TGTGCCAGCAGTTTAGGGGGATCCTCTGGAAACACCATATATTTT; CDR3: CASSLGGSSGNTIYF
size: .; J: TRBJ1-4; D: .; V: TRBV5-1; DNA: TGCGCCAGCAGCCTAGGTGATAATAATGAAAAACTGTTTTTT; CDR3: CASSLGDNNEKLFF
size: .; J: TRBJ2-3; D: TRBD2; V: TRBV7-2; DNA: TGTGCCAGCAGGCGGGGACTAGCGGGGGTGGCAGATACGCAGTATTTT; CDR3: CASRRGLAGVADTQYF
size: .; J: TRBJ2-5; D: .; V: TRBV11-1; DNA: TGTGCCAGCAGCTTCTGGGGCGGGGAGACCCAGTACTTC; CDR3: CASSFWGGETQYF
size: .; J: TRBJ1-4; D: .; V: TRBV18; DNA: TGTGCCAGCTCACTGACAGCAACTAATGAAAAACTGTTTTTT; CDR3: CASSLTATNEKLFF
size: .; J: TRBJ1-2; D: .; V: TRBV15; DNA: TGTGCCACCAGCAGAGGGGCAGGGGACGGCTACACCTTC; CDR3: CATSRGAGDGYTF
size: .; J: TRBJ1-2; D: .; V: TRBV20-1; DNA: TGCAGTGCTAGACACTATAGCTACACCTTC; CDR3: CSARHYSYTF
size: .; J: TRBJ1-4; D: .; V: TRBV28; DNA: TGTGCCAGCACCCCAACTAATGAAAAACTGTTTTTT; CDR3: CASTPTNEKLFF
size: .; J: TRBJ2-1; D: .; V: TRBV6-5; DNA: TGTGCCAGCAGAAAAACAGGGAGGAACAATGAGCAGTTCTTC; CDR3: CASRKTGRNNEQFF
size: .; J: TRBJ1-1; D: TRBD1; V: TRBV18; DNA: TGTGCCAGCATACGGACAGGGGGCCGTACTGAAGCTTTCTTT; CDR3: CASIRTGGRTEAFF
size: few; J: TRBJ1-2; D: TRBD1; V: TRBV7-9; DNA: TGTGCCAGCAGCCAGGGACAGGGAGGCTACACCTTC; CDR3: CASSQGQGGYTF
size: .; J: TRBJ2-3; D: .; V: TRBV5-1; DNA: TGCGCCAGCAGCCGAGCTGGATCAGATACGCAGTATTTT; CDR3: CASSRAGSDTQYF
size: .; J: TRBJ1-1; D: .; V: TRBV27; DNA: TGTGCCAGCAGTTTATATGGGGGGATGAACACTGAAGCTTTCTTT; CDR3: CASSLYGGMNTEAFF
size: few; J: TRBJ2-7; D: .; V: TRBV29-1; DNA: TGCAGCGTTGCTGTTGGGGGCCAGCAGTACTTC; CDR3: CSVAVGGQQYF
size: few; J: TRBJ2-3; D: TRBD1; V: TRBV29-1; DNA: TGCAGCGCCGGACAGGCCACCACAGATACGCAGTATTTT; CDR3: CSAGQATTDTQYF
size: .; J: TRBJ2-3; D: .; V: TRBV11-3; DNA: TGTGCCAGCAGCTACGGGGTTCGCACAGATACGCAGTATTTT; CDR3: CASSYGVRTDTQYF
size: .; J: TRBJ2-7; D: .; V: TRBV27; DNA: TGTGCCAGCAGTTTACAGGGTAAGCGCTACGAGCAGTACTTC; CDR3: CASSLQGKRYEQYF
size: .; J: TRBJ1-1; D: .; V: TRBV18; DNA: TGTGCCAGCTCACTAACGACCGAAGTGGAGACTGAAGCTTTCTTT; CDR3: CASSLTTEVETEAFF
size: .; J: TRBJ1-2; D: TRBD1; V: TRBV6-6; DNA: TGTGCCAGCAGTGCGTCCGGGACAGACTATGGCTACACCTTC; CDR3: CASSASGTDYGYTF
size: .; J: TRBJ1-1; D: TRBD1; V: TRBV5-3; DNA: TGTGCCAGAACCGACAGGGTCGGAGCTTTCTTT; CDR3: CARTDRVGAFF
size: .; J: TRBJ2-2; D: .; V: TRBV9; DNA: TGTGCCAGCAGCGGACGGGGCGCGAACACCGGGGAGCTGTTTTTT; CDR3: CASSGRGANTGELFF
size: .; J: TRBJ1-1; D: .; V: TRBV4-3; DNA: TGCGCCAGCAGCCAAGATCCGGGCAGGGGAGGCGCTGAAGCTTTCTTT; CDR3: CASSQDPGRGGAEAFF
size: .; J: TRBJ2-2; D: TRBD1; V: TRBV4-2; DNA: TGTGCCAGCAGCCTCGCAGGGGGCACCGGGGAGCTGTTTTTT; CDR3: CASSLAGGTGELFF
size: .; J: TRBJ1-5; D: TRBD1; V: TRBV7-8; DNA: TGTGCCAGCAGCTTAGAGGGGGCGCGGGTTGGTAGCAATCAGCCCCAGCATTTT; CDR3: CASSLEGARVGSNQPQHF
size: .; J: TRBJ2-7; D: .; V: TRBV11-3; DNA: TGTGCCAGCAGCTTAGATCAGTACAGGAACGAGCAGTACTTC; CDR3: CASSLDQYRNEQYF
size: .; J: TRBJ1-3; D: .; V: TRBV7-9; DNA: TGTGCCAGCAGCTTAGCGTCAGGAACCCTCTCTGGAAACACCATATATTTT; CDR3: CASSLASGTLSGNTIYF
size: .; J: TRBJ1-1; D: .; V: TRBV19; DNA: TGTGCCAGTAGTACAGGACAAGAAGCTTTCTTT; CDR3: CASSTGQEAFF
size: .; J: TRBJ1-5; D: TRBD1; V: TRBV30; DNA: TGTGCCTGGAGTGTACGGGACAGGGGGCGCGGTCAGCCCCAGCATTTT; CDR3: CAWSVRDRGRGQPQHF
size: few; J: TRBJ2-7; D: TRBD1; V: TRBV27; DNA: TGTGCCAGCAGTCCAGGGACAGGTGGGGACTCCTACGAGCAGTACTTC; CDR3: CASSPGTGGDSYEQYF
size: few; J: TRBJ2-5; D: .; V: TRBV2; DNA: TGTGCCAGCAGTAGGCCAGGGGTGGTAGAGACCCAGTACTTC; CDR3: CASSRPGVVETQYF
size: .; J: TRBJ2-3; D: TRBD2; V: TRBV19; DNA: TGTGCCAGTAGTAGGGGGGGGAGCACAGATACGCAGTATTTT; CDR3: CASSRGGSTDTQYF
size: .; J: TRBJ1-4; D: .; V: TRBV6-1; DNA: TGTGCCAGCAGTGGGCAGGGAATAACTAATGAAAAACTGTTTTTT; CDR3: CASSGQGITNEKLFF
size: .; J: TRBJ2-5; D: .; V: TRBV5-5; DNA: TGTGCCAGCAGCCTCCAAGAGACCCAGTACTTC; CDR3: CASSLQETQYF
size: few; J: TRBJ2-5; D: TRBD2; V: TRBV9; DNA: TGTGCCAGCAGCGTGGCGGGGGGCTACTACCATCAAGAGACCCAGTACTTC; CDR3: CASSVAGGYYHQETQYF
size: .; J: TRBJ1-3; D: .; V: TRBV6-4; DNA: TGTGCCAGCAGTGACGGGCAGGTCTCGCTCGGAAACACCATATATTTT; CDR3: CASSDGQVSLGNTIYF